One TCR beta chain is described in this entry. Individuals aged about 18 to 89 years were recruited from fewer than 30 US areas. Up to 2 weeks before entering the study, exposed participants had met a COVID-19 case. The record originates from a study of blood T cell repertoires in COVID-19. In the authors' methods: From reference gene primer amplification, estimates of nucleated cell counts were derived. Using immunoSEQ multiplex PCR, the repertoire was profiled, and TCRdb retains in-frame clones only, with some absent. For V, J and clone size, that table is used; D and trimming come from the DNA. The sample carries around 330,000 clones, 85% recorded once. There are 13 residues in the CDR3. With 6 bases clipped from V and 5 bases from J, the junction kept 4 bases outside the gene matches. The germline CDR1 and CDR2 sequences are SNHLY and FYNNEI.

The chain links TRBV2 to TRBJ1-5, with 7 bases that match TRBD1. The sequencing sample was made of PBMCs or T cells enriched from blood (not recorded which). The TCR comes from a woman aged 30 to 39 who had been exposed to COVID-19. The CDR3 loop is CASSRTGDQPQHF. For the CDR3, the DNA is TGTGCCAGCAGCCGGACAGGCGATCAGCCCCAGCATTTT.